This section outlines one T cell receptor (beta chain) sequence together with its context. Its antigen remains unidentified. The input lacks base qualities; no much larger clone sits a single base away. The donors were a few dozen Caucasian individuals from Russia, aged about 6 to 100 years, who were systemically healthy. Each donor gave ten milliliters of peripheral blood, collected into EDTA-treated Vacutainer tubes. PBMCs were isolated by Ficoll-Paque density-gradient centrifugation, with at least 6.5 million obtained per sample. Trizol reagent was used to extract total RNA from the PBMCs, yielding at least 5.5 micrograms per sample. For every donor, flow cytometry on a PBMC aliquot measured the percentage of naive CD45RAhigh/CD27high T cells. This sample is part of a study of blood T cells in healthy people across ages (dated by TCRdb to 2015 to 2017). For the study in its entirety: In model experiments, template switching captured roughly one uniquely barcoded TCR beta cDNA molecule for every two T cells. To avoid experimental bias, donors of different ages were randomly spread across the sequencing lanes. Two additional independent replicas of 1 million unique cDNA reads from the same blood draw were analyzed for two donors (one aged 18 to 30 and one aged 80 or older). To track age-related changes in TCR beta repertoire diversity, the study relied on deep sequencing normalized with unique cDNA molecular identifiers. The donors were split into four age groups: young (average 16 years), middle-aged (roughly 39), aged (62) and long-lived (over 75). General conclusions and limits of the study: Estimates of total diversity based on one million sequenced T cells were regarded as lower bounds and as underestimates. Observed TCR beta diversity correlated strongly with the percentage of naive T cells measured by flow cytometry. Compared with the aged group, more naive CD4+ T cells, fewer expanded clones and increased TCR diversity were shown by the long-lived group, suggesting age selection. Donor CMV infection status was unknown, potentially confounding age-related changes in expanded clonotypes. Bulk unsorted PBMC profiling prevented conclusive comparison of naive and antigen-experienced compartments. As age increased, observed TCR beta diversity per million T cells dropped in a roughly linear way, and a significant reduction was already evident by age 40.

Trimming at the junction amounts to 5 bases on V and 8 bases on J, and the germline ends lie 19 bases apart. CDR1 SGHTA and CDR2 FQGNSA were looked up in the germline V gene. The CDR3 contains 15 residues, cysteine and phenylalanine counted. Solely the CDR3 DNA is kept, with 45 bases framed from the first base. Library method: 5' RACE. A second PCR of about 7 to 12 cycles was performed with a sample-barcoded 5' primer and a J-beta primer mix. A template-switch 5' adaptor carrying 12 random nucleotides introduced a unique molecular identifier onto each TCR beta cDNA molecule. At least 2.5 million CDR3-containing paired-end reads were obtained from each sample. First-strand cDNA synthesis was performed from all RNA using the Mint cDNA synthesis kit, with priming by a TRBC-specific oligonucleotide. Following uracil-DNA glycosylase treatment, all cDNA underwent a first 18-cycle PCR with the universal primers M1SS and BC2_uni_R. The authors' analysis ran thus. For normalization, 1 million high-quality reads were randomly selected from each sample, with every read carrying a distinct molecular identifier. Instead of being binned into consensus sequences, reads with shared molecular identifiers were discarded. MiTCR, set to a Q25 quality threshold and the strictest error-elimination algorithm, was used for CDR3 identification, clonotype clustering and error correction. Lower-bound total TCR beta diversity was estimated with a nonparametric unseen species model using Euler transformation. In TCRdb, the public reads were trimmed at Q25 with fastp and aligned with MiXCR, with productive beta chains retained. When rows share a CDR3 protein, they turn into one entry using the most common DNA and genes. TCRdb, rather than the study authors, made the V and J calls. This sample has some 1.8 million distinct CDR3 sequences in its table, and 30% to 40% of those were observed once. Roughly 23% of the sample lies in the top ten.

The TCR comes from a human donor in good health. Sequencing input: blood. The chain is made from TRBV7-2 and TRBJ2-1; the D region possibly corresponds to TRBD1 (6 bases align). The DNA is TGTGCCAGCAGCGTCTACAGGGCCCCTACGTATGAGCAGTTCTTC. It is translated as CASSVYRAPTYEQFF.